The clone carrying this TCR beta chain showed up many times. What it binds is unknown. Arm-PCR of CDR3 regions and iRepertoire HTBI primers were the basis on which TCR beta libraries were built. TCRdb reprocessed the multiplex PCR reads via MiXCR and lists one record per CDR3 protein. The sample shows hundreds of thousands of distinct CDR3 sequences, around 17% of them seen only once. This entry is derived from a study of regulatory T cells in long-lasting Graves disease. At the level of the study: Graves' patients who were just diagnosed had used antithyroid drugs for under 3 months.

Time point given: newly diagnosed GD, antithyroid drugs for less than 3 months. PBMC-derived RNA was used for the TCR library. Nine milliliters of peripheral blood went into EDTA tubes. The CDR3 length is 14 residues. V was trimmed by 6 bases and J by 9 bases, leaving 21 bases between them. Study-level results: TCR diversity was lower in persistent than newly diagnosed Graves' disease. Under persistent disease, TRBV28, TRBJ1-2 and TRBJ2-5 were used preferentially.

These data are also associated with another study on T cells in Graves' hyperthyroidism and ophthalmopathy.

Source: peripheral blood mononuclear cells (PBMCs), taken at new diagnosis, from a patient treated with antithyroid drugs. The chain links TRBV12-3 or TRBV12-4 to TRBJ2-7; D gene unclear. The TCR sequence derives from a middle-aged man with Graves disease. The CDR3 bases are TGTGCCAGCAGCCGAGGCCTTAGGACGGGCAGGCAGTACTTC. Translating it yields CASSRGLRTGRQYF.